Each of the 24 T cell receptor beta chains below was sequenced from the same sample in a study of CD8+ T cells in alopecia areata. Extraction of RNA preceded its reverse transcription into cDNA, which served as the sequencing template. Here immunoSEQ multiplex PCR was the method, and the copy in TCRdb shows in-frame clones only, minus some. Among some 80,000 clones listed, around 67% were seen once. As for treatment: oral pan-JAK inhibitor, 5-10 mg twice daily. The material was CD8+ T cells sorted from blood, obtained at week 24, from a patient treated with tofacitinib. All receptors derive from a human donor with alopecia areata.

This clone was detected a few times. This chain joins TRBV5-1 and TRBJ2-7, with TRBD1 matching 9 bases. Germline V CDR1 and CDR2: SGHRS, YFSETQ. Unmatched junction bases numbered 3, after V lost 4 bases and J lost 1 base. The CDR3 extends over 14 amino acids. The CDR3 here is CASSIGQGSYEQYF. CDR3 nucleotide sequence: TGCGCCAGCAGCATTGGACAGGGGTCCTACGAGCAGTACTTC.

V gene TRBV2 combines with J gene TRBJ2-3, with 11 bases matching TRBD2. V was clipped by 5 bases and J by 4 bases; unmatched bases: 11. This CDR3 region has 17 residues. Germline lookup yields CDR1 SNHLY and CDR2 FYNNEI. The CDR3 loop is CASSLGLAAHGADTQYF. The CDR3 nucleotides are TGTGCCAGCAGTTTGGGACTAGCGGCCCACGGCGCAGATACGCAGTATTTT. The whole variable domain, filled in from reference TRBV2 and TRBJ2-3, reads EPEVTQTPSHQVTQMGQEVILRCVPISNHLYFYWYRQILGQKVEFLVSFYNNEISEKSEIFDDQFSVERPDGSNFTLKIRSTKLEDSAMYFCASSLGLAAHGADTQYFGPGTRLTVL.

The CDR3, as DNA: TGTGCCAGTAGTATAGGGAGCGGAACCTACAATGAGCAGTTCTTC. Amino acid sequence: CASSIGSGTYNEQFF. The V gene is TRBV19, the J gene TRBJ2-1, with a tentative D call TRBD2 (5 bases). With 1 base removed from V and 2 bases from J, the gap between germline ends came to 9 bases. Germline CDR1 is LNHDA and CDR2 is SQIVND (reference sequence). The CDR3 has 15 residues.

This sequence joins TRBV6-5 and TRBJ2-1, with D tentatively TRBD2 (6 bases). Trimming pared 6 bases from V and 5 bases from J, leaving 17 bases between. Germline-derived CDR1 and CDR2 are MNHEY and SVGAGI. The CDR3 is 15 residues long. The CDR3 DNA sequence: TGTGCCAGCAGCGAAAATCAAGGACTAAACAATGAGCAGTTCTTC. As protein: CASSENQGLNNEQFF.

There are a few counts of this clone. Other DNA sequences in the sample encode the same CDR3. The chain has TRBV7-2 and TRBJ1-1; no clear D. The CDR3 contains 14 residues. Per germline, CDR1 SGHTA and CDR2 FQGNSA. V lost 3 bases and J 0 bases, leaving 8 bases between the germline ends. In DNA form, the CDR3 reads TGTGCCAGCAGCTTGGCAGGCCTGAACACTGAAGCTTTCTTT. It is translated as CASSLAGLNTEAFF.

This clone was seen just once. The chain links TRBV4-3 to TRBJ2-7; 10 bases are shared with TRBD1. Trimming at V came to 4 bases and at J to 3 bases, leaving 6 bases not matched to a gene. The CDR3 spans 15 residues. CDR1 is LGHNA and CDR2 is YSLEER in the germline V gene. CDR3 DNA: TGCGCCAGCAGCCCGACCGGGACAGGGGACTACGAGCAGTACTTC. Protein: CASSPTGTGDYEQYF.

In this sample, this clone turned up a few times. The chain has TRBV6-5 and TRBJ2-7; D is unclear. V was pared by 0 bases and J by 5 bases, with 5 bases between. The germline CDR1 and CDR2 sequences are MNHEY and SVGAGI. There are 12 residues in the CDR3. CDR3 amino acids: CASSYSGDEQYF. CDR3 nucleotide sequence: TGTGCCAGCAGTTACTCTGGGGACGAGCAGTACTTC.

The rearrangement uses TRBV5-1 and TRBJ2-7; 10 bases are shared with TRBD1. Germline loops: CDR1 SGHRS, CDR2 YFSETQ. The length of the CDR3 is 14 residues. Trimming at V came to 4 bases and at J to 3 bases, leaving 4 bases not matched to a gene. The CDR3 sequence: CASSAWTGGYEQYF. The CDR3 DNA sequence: TGCGCCAGCAGCGCCTGGACAGGGGGCTACGAGCAGTACTTC.

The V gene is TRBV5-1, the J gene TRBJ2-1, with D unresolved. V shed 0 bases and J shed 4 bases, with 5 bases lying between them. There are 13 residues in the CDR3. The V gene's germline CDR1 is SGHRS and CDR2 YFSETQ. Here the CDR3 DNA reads TGCGCCAGCAGCTTGGTCCCGTACAATGAGCAGTTCTTC. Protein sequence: CASSLVPYNEQFF.

CDR3: CASSQFGGANVLTF. CDR3 in DNA: TGTGCCAGCAGCCAGTTTGGTGGGGCCAACGTCCTGACTTTC. The genes are TRBV14 and TRBJ2-6, with D unclear. V dropped 3 bases and J dropped 3 bases, with 6 bases sitting between them. The CDR3 runs to 14 residues. Germline CDR1 is SGHDN and CDR2 is FVKESK.

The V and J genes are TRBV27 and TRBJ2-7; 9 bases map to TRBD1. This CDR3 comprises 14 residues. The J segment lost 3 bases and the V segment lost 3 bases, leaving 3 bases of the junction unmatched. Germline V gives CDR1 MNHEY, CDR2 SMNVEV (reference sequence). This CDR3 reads CASSFGQGIYEQYF. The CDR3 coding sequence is TGTGCCAGCAGTTTCGGACAGGGGATCTACGAGCAGTACTTC.

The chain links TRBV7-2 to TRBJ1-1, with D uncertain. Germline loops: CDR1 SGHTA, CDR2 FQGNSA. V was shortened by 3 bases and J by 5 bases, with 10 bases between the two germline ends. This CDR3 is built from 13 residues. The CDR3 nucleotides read TGTGCCAGCAGCTTCGGAGTAGGAACTGAAGCTTTCTTT. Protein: CASSFGVGTEAFF.

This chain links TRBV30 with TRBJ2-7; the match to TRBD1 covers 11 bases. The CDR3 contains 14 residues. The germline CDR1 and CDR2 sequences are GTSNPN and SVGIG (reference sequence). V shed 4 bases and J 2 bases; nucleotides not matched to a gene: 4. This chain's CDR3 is CAWNPGQGAYEQYF. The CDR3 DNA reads TGTGCCTGGAATCCGGGACAGGGGGCCTACGAGCAGTACTTC.

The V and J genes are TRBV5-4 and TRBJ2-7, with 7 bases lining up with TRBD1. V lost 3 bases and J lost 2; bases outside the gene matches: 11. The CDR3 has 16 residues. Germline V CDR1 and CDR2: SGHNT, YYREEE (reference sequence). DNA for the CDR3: TGTGCCAGCAGCTGGACCACAGGGGAAATCCCCTACGAGCAGTACTTC. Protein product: CASSWTTGEIPYEQYF. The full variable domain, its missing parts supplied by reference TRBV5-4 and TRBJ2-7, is ETGVTQSPTHLIKTRGQQVTLRCSSQSGHNTVSWYQQALGQGPQFIFQYYREEENGRGNFPPRFSGLQFPNYSSELNVNALELDDSALYLCASSWTTGEIPYEQYFGPGTRLTVT.

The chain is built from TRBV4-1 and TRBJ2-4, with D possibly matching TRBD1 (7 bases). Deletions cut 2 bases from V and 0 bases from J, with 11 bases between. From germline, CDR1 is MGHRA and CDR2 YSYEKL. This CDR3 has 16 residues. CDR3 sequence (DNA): TGCGCCAGCAGCCAAACAGGGGAGGTAGCCAAAAACATTCAGTACTTC. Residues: CASSQTGEVAKNIQYF.

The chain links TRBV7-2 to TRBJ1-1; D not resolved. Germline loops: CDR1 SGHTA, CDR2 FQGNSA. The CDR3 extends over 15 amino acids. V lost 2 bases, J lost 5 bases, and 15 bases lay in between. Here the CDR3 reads CASSLYDELSTEAFF. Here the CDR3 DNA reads TGTGCCAGCAGCTTATATGATGAATTGTCGACTGAAGCTTTCTTT.

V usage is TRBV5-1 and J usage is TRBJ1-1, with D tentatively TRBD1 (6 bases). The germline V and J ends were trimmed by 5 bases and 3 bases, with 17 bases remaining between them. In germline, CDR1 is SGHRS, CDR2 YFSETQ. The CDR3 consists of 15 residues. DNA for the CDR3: TGCGCCAGCAGACCGGACAGCCGGGTGCACACTGAAGCTTTCTTT. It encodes CASRPDSRVHTEAFF.

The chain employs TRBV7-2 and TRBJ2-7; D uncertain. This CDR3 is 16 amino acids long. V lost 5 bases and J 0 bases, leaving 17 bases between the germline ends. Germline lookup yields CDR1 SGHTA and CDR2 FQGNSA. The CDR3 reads CASSLTPTRSSYEQYF. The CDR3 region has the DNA TGTGCCAGCAGCCTAACCCCGACGAGAAGCTCCTACGAGCAGTACTTC.

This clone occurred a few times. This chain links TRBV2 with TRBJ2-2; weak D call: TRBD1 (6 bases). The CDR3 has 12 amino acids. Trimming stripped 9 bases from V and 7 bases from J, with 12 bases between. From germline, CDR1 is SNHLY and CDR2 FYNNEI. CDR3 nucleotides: TGTGCCAGAGGACAGTCCATCGGGGAGCTGTTTTTT. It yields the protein CARGQSIGELFF.

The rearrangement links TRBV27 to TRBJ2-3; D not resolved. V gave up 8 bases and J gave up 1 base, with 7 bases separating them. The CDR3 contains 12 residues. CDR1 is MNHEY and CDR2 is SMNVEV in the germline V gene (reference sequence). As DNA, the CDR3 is TGTGCCAGCGGTGGGGGCACAGATACGCAGTATTTT. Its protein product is CASGGGTDTQYF.

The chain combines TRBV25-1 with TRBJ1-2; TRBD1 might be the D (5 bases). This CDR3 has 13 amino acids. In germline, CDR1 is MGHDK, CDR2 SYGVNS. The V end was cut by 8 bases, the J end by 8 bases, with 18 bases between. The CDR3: CASGFHEGRGYTF. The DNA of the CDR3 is TGTGCCAGCGGATTCCACGAGGGGCGCGGCTACACCTTC.

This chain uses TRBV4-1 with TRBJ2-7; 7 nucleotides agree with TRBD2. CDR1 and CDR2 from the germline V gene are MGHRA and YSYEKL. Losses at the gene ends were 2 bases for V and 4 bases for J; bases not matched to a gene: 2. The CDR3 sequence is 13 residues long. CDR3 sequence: CASSQLADYEQYF. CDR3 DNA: TGCGCCAGCAGCCAACTAGCGGATTACGAGCAGTACTTC.

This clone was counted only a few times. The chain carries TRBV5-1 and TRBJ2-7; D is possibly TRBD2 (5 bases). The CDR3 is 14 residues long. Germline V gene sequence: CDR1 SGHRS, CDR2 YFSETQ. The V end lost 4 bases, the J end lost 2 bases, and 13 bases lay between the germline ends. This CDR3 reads CASSMGRGTYEQYF. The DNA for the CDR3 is TGCGCCAGCAGCATGGGAAGAGGGACCTACGAGCAGTACTTC.

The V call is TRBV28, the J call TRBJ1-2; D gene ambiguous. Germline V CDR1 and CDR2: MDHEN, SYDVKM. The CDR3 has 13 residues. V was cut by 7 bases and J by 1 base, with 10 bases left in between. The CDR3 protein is CASTFGFNYGYTF. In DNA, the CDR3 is TGTGCCAGCACCTTTGGGTTTAACTATGGCTACACCTTC.